This T cell receptor beta chain is drawn from a study of shared clonotypes between healthy human individuals. As regards this clone: This specimen includes other DNA sequences encoding the same CDR3.

Sequenced by immunoSEQ multiplex PCR; TCRdb stores in-frame clones only, minus some. Of more than 2 million clones in the sample, approximately 95% were seen once. V trimming: 3 bases; J trimming: 4 bases; junction bases outside the gene matches: 1. From germline, CDR1 is MNHEY and CDR2 SMNVEV (reference sequence). This CDR3 has 13 residues. The sample comprised naive CD4+ T cells sorted from blood. Subset described: CD45RA+ positively selected. The receptor was derived from a man younger than 35 in good health. The chain uses TRBV27 and TRBJ2-7, with 9 bases that match TRBD2. This chain's CDR3 is CASSLLAGYEQYF. The CDR3 nucleotides read TGTGCCAGCAGTTTGCTAGCGGGGTACGAGCAGTACTTC.